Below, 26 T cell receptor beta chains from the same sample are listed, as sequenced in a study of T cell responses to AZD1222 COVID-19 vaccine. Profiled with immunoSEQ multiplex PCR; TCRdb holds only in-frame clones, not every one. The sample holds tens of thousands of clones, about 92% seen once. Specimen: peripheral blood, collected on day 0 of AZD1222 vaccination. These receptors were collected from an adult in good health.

The CDR3 protein is CASSPQGDDTEAFF. DNA of the CDR3: TGTGCCAGCTCACCACAGGGGGATGATACTGAAGCTTTCTTT. This chain links TRBV18 with TRBJ1-1; D is possibly TRBD1 (6 bases). V lost 1 base and J 5 bases, leaving 11 bases between the germline ends. The length of the CDR3 is 14 residues. Looked up from germline, CDR1 is KGHSH and CDR2 is LQKENI.

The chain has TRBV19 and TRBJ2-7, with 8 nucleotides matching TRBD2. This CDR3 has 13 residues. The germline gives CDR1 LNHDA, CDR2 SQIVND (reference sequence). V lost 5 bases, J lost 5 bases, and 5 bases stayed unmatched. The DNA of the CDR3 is TGTGCCAGTAGTCTCCGGGGGGGTGACGAGCAGTACTTC. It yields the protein CASSLRGGDEQYF.

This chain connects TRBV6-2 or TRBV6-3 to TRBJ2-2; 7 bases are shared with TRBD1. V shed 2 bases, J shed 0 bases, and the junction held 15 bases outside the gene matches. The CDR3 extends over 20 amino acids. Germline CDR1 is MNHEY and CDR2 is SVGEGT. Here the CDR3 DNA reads TGTGCCAGCAGTTACCTTACAGGGGCAACAGCTTTAGCGAACACCGGGGAGCTGTTTTTT. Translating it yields CASSYLTGATALANTGELFF.

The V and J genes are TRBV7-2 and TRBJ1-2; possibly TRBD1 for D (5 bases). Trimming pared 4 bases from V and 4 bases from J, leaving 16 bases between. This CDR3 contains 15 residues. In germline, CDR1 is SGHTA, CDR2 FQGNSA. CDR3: CASSSGPGTLYGYTF. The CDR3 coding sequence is TGTGCCAGCAGCTCAGGCCCCGGGACCCTCTATGGCTACACCTTC.

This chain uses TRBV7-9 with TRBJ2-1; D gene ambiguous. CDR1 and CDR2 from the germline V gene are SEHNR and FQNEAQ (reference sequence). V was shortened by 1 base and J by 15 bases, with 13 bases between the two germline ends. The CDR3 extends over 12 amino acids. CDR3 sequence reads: CASSLDRGKGFF. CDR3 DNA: TGTGCCAGCAGCTTAGATCGCGGCAAGGGGTTCTTC.

The CDR3 coding sequence is TGTGCCAGTATGGGAGTTCTACAGGGTATGAACACTGAAGCTTTCTTT. Translating gives CASMGVLQGMNTEAFF. The rearrangement joins TRBV19 to TRBJ1-1; D might be TRBD1 (6 bases). V lost 7 bases and J lost 0, with 18 bases in between. This CDR3 has 16 amino acids. Germline V gene lookup returns CDR1 LNHDA and CDR2 SQIVND (reference sequence).

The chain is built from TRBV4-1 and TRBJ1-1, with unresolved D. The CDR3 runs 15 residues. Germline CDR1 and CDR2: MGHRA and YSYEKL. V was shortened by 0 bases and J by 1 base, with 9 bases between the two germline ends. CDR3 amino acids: CASSQEARPNTEAFF. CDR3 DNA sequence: TGCGCCAGCAGCCAAGAAGCAAGGCCGAACACTGAAGCTTTCTTT.

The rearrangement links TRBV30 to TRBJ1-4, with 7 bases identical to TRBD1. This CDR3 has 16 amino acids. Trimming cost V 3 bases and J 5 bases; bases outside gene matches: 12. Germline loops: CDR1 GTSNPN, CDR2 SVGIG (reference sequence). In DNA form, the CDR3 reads TGTGCCTGGAGGGTGGGACAGACTCTGGAGAATGAAAAACTGTTTTTT. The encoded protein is CAWRVGQTLENEKLFF. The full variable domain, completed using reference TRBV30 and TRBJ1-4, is SQTIHQWPATLVQPVGSPLSLECTVEGTSNPNLYWYRQAAGRGLQLLFYSVGIGQISSEVPQNLSASRPQDRQFILSSKKLLLSDSGFYLCAWRVGQTLENEKLFFGSGTQLSVL.

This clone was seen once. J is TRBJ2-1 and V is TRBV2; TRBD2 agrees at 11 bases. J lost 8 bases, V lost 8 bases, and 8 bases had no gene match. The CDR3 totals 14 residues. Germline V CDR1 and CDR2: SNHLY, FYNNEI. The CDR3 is CASQLAGVGYEQFF. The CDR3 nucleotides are TGTGCCAGCCAACTAGCGGGAGTCGGTTATGAGCAGTTCTTC.

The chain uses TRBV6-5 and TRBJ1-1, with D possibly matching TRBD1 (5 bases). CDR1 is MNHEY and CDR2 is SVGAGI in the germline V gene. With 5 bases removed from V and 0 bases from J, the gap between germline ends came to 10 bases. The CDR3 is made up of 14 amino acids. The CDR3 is CASSRGGMNTEAFF. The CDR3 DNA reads TGTGCCAGCAGTAGGGGAGGCATGAACACTGAAGCTTTCTTT.

DNA of the CDR3: TGTGCCAGCAGCGCAGCCATAGCTTTGGAGCCCCAGCATTTT. This translates into CASSAAIALEPQHF. This rearrangement joins TRBV9 to TRBJ1-5; D call uncertain. The CDR3 loop spans 14 amino acids. In germline, CDR1 is SGDLS, CDR2 YYNGEE. Trimming took off 3 bases at V and 8 bases at J, with 15 bases between the two ends. Using reference TRBV9 and TRBJ1-5 for the parts outside the CDR3, the full variable domain is DSGVTQTPKHLITATGQRVTLRCSPRSGDLSVYWYQQSLDQGLQFLIQYYNGEERAKGNILERFSAQQFPDLHSELNLSSLELGDSALYFCASSAAIALEPQHFGDGTRLSIL.

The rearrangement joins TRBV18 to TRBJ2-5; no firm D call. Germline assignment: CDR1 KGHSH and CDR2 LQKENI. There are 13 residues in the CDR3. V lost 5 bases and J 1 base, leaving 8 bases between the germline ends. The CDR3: CASSRRPQETQYF. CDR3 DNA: TGTGCCAGCTCAAGGCGTCCCCAAGAGACCCAGTACTTC.

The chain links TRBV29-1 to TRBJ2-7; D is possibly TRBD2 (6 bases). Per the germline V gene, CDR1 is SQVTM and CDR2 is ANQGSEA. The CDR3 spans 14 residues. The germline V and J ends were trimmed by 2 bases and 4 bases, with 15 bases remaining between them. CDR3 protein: CSVESGVSSYEQYF. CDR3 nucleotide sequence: TGCAGCGTTGAATCGGGGGTGTCCTCTTACGAGCAGTACTTC.

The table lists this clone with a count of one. DNA for the CDR3: TGTGCCAGCAGTTTAGGGACAGGGGGCGAAACCTTC. It codes for CASSLGTGGETF. V usage is TRBV12-3 or TRBV12-4 and J usage is TRBJ1-2; 11 nucleotides match TRBD1. The CDR3 is 12 residues long. The V gene end was trimmed by 1 base and the J gene end by 14 bases; junction bases not matched to a gene: 3.

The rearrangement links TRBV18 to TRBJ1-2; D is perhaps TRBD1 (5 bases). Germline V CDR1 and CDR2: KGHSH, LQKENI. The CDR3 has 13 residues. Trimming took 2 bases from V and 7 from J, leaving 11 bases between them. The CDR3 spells CASSPDRSSGYTF. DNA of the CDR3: TGTGCCAGCTCACCAGACAGATCTAGTGGCTACACCTTC. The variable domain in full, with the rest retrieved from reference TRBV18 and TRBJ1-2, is NAGVMQNPRHLVRRRGQEARLRCSPMKGHSHVYWYRQLPEEGLKFMVYLQKENIIDESGMPKERFSAEFPKEGPSILRIQQVVRGDSAAYFCASSPDRSSGYTFGSGTRLTVV.

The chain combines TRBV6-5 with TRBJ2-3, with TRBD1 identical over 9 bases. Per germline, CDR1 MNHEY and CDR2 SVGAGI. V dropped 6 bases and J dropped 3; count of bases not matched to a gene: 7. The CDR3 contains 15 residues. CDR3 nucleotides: TGTGCCAGCAGCTGGGACAGGGAGAGGACAGATACGCAGTATTTT. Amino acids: CASSWDRERTDTQYF.

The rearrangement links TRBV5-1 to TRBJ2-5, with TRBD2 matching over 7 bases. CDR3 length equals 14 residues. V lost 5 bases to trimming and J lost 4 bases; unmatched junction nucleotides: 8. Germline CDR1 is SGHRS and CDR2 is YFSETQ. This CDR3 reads CASRVRPGGETQYF. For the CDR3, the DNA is TGCGCCAGCAGGGTTCGGCCGGGAGGAGAGACCCAGTACTTC.

CDR3 DNA sequence: TGTGCCAGCAGCCAAGTGGCAGGGACTGAAGCTTTCTTT. It codes for CASSQVAGTEAFF. V and J are TRBV3-1 (or the pseudogene TRBV3-2) and TRBJ1-1; D may be TRBD1 (5 bases). This CDR3 has 13 residues. Germline-derived CDR1 and CDR2 are LGHDT and YNNKEL (reference sequence). The V end was cut by 1 base, the J end by 5 bases, with 8 bases between.

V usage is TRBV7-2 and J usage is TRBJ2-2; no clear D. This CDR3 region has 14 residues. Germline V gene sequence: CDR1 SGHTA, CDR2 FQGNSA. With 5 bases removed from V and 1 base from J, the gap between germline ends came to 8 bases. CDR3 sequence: CASSRDWNTGELFF. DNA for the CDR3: TGTGCCAGCAGCCGTGACTGGAACACCGGGGAGCTGTTTTTT.

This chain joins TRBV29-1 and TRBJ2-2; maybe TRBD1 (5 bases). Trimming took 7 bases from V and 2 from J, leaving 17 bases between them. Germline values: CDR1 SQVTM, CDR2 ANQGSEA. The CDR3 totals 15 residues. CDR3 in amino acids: CSAKGVEINTGELFF. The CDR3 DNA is TGCAGCGCGAAAGGGGTAGAAATAAACACCGGGGAGCTGTTTTTT.

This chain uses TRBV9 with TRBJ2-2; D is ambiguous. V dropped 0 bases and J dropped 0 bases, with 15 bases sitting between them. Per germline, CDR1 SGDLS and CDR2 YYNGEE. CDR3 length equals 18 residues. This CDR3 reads CASSVGPGGPANTGELFF. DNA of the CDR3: TGTGCCAGCAGCGTAGGCCCGGGTGGCCCCGCGAACACCGGGGAGCTGTTTTTT.

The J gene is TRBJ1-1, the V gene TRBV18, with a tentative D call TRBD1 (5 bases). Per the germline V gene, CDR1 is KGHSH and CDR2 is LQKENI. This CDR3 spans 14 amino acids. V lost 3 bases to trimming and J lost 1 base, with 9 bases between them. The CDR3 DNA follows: TGTGCCAGCTCACCGCGGGGGGGGAACACTGAAGCTTTCTTT. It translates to CASSPRGGNTEAFF.

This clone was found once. DNA for the CDR3: TGTGCCAGCAGCACGGGACTAGCGGGAGGGCCTTACGAGCAGTACTTC. This sequence encodes CASSTGLAGGPYEQYF. V gene TRBV3-1 (or the pseudogene TRBV3-2) combines with J gene TRBJ2-7, with 16 bases identical to TRBD2. The CDR3 runs 16 residues. The ends lost 5 bases at V and 4 bases at J; junction bases unmatched: 5. Germline V lookup: CDR1 LGHDT, CDR2 YNNKEL (reference sequence).

The DNA of the CDR3 is TGTGCCAGCAAAAGGACAGGCAGTAATGAGCAGTTCTTC. This codes for CASKRTGSNEQFF. J is TRBJ2-1 and V is TRBV6-5, with TRBD1 matching over 7 bases. The germline gives CDR1 MNHEY, CDR2 SVGAGI. The CDR3 extends over 13 amino acids. V lost 7 bases, J lost 7 bases, and 7 bases stayed unmatched.

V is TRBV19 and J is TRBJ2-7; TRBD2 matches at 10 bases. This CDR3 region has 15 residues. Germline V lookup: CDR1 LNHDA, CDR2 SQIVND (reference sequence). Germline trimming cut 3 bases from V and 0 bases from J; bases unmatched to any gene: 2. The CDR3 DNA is TGTGCCAGTAGTATTAGCGGGAGGTCCTCCTACGAGCAGTACTTC. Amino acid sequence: CASSISGRSSYEQYF.

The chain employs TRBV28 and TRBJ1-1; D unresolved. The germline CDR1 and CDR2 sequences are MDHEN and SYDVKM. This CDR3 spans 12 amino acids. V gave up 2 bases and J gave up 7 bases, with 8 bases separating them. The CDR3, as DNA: TGTGCCAGCAGTTTAAGAGGGTATGAAGCTTTCTTT. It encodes CASSLRGYEAFF.